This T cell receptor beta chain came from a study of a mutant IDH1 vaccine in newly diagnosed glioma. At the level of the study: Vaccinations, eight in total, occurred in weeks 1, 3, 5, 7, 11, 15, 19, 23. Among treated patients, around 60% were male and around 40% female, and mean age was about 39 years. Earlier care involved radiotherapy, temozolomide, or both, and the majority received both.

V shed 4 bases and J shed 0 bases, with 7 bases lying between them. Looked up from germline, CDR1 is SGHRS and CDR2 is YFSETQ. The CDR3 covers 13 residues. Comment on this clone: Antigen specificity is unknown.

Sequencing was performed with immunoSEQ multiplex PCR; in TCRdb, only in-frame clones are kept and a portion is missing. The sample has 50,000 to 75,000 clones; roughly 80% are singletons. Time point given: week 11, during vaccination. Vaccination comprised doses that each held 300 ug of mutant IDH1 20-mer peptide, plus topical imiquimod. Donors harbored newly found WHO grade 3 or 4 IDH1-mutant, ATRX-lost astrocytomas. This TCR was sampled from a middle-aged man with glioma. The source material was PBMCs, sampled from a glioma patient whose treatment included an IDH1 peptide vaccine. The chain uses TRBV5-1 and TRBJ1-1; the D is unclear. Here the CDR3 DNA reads TGCGCCAGCAGCGAAATATTGAACACTGAAGCTTTCTTT. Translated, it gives CASSEILNTEAFF.